This TCR beta chain comes out of a study of CD8 T cells in ankylosing spondylitis. Study results and limitations: Relatively rare in peripheral blood, disease-linked clones were also CD8+. Blood of patients with ankylosing spondylitis appeared to be characterized by a TCR beta motif of several highly homologous variants.

Germline loops: CDR1 KGHDR, CDR2 SFDVKD. This CDR3 region has 14 residues. Trimming shortened V by 3 bases and J by 7 bases, and 12 bases separated the two germline ends. Scientists made TCR beta libraries using quantitative 5'-RACE with molecular barcodes. TCRdb reanalysed the 5' RACE reads using MiXCR and keeps one entry per CDR3 protein. The sample includes hundreds of thousands of distinct CDR3 sequences, about 10% of them seen just once. This clonotype was counted a few times. Its matching antigen is unknown. This receptor was taken from a male donor with ankylosing spondylitis. What was sequenced was blood, either unsorted or a sorted T cell fraction (not recorded which). The rearrangement uses TRBV24-1 and TRBJ1-5; D perhaps matches TRBD1 (6 bases). In DNA form, the CDR3 reads TGTGCCACCAGTGATGCACAGGGATTCCAGCCCCAGCATTTT. It encodes CATSDAQGFQPQHF.